A single sample gave rise to the 14 T cell receptor beta chains below, sequenced in a study of blood T cell repertoires in COVID-19. Here immunoSEQ multiplex PCR was the method, and the copy in TCRdb shows in-frame clones only, minus some. The sample contains 450,000 to 600,000 clones, around 90% of which appear only once. The sample comprised PBMCs or T cells enriched from blood (not recorded which). Receptor source: a woman between 18 and 30 years old who had recovered from COVID-19.

The chain links TRBV19 to TRBJ1-5; 7 nucleotides align to TRBD1. After removal of 5 bases from V and 5 bases from J, the junction contained 6 bases not matched to a gene. Germline values: CDR1 LNHDA, CDR2 SQIVND (reference sequence). CDR3 length equals 14 residues. The CDR3 sequence: CASSSGQADQPQHF. CDR3 DNA sequence: TGTGCCAGTAGTTCAGGACAGGCCGATCAGCCCCAGCATTTT.

Here the CDR3 DNA reads TGTGCCAGTAGTACAGGGATCACGGCTGAAGCTTTCTTT. This encodes CASSTGITAEAFF. V and J are TRBV19 and TRBJ1-1, with TRBD1 as a possible D gene (5 bases). Germline assignment: CDR1 LNHDA and CDR2 SQIVND (reference sequence). The ends were cut back, 4 bases at V and 6 bases at J, with 12 bases in the middle. There are 13 residues in the CDR3.

This sequence joins TRBV30 and TRBJ2-1; D call uncertain. V dropped 4 bases and J dropped 3 bases, with 10 bases sitting between them. The germline gives CDR1 GTSNPN, CDR2 SVGIG (reference sequence). CDR3 length: 13 amino acids. The DNA of the CDR3 is TGTGCCTGGACGCAGATTTTCTACAATGAGCAGTTCTTC. Protein: CAWTQIFYNEQFF.

This chain connects TRBV2 to TRBJ1-6; D may be TRBD1 (6 bases). There are 13 residues in the CDR3. V was cut by 6 bases and J by 9 bases, with 12 bases left in between. Germline V gene sequence: CDR1 SNHLY, CDR2 FYNNEI. Here the CDR3 reads CASRDTGISPLHF. CDR3 DNA sequence: TGTGCCAGCAGAGACACAGGGATTTCACCCCTCCACTTT.

This clone was seen just once. V usage is TRBV19 and J usage is TRBJ1-6, with D perhaps TRBD1 (5 bases). The V and J ends lost 2 bases and 5 bases respectively, with 13 bases between them. This CDR3 spans 16 amino acids. Germline CDR1 reads LNHDA; CDR2 reads SQIVND (reference sequence). The CDR3 DNA reads TGTGCCAGTAGTATATTGTTTCCCAGGGATAATTCACCCCTCCACTTT. Its translation is CASSILFPRDNSPLHF.

The chain uses TRBV4-1 and TRBJ2-4, with a possible D match to TRBD2 (7 bases). Germline V gene lookup returns CDR1 MGHRA and CDR2 YSYEKL. The CDR3 is 16 residues long. Trimming left V 3 bases short and J 2 bases short, with 14 bases between. The CDR3, as DNA: TGCGCCAGCAGCCATCCCCGGCGGGGGCCCAAAAACATTCAGTACTTC. Its translation: CASSHPRRGPKNIQYF.

This clone has just one count. The chain carries TRBV7-2 and TRBJ1-2; tentatively, D is TRBD1 (5 bases). Germline CDR1 reads SGHTA; CDR2 reads FQGNSA. With 2 bases removed from V and 8 bases from J, the gap between germline ends came to 15 bases. The CDR3 totals 14 residues. CDR3 sequence reads: CASSLSPGFIGYTF. In DNA, the CDR3 is TGTGCCAGCAGCTTATCCCCAGGGTTTATCGGCTACACCTTC.

The chain couples TRBV30 to TRBJ2-3, with 10 bases lining up with TRBD2. The V segment lost 0 bases and the J segment 10 bases; nucleotides outside the gene matches: 16. The CDR3 length is 17 residues. Germline V gene sequence: CDR1 GTSNPN, CDR2 SVGIG (reference sequence). CDR3 bases: TGTGCCTGGAGTGTGAGGAAGGTGGTAGCGGGGGGCGGAGCGCAGTATTTT. Its protein is CAWSVRKVVAGGGAQYF.

V is TRBV30 and J is TRBJ1-1; maybe TRBD1 (6 bases). V was pared by 0 bases and J by 0 bases, with 20 bases between. Germline V gene data show CDR1 as GTSNPN and CDR2 as SVGIG (reference sequence). The CDR3 has 18 amino acids. The CDR3 bases are TGTGCCTGGAGTGTACCGGGACTAGCGGGGGGCTTGAACACTGAAGCTTTCTTT. Amino acids: CAWSVPGLAGGLNTEAFF.

The CDR3 reads CASSRGQGLKGGYTF. The CDR3 nucleotides read TGTGCCAGCAGCAGGGGACAGGGCCTGAAAGGAGGCTACACCTTC. The rearrangement links TRBV28 to TRBJ1-2; 9 bases agree with TRBD1. Germline assignment: CDR1 MDHEN and CDR2 SYDVKM. Trimming at V came to 6 bases and at J to 8 bases, leaving 13 bases not matched to a gene. The CDR3 sequence is 15 residues long.

The CDR3 coding sequence is TGTGCCAGCAGCTTAGCGTGGACAGGCCAACCCACTGAAGCTTTCTTT. It yields the protein CASSLAWTGQPTEAFF. The chain recombines TRBV7-9 with TRBJ1-1; TRBD1 matches 7 bases. CDR3 length equals 16 residues. Germline values: CDR1 SEHNR, CDR2 FQNEAQ (reference sequence). Losses at the gene ends were 0 bases for V and 4 bases for J; bases not matched to a gene: 8.

The V and J genes are TRBV10-1 and TRBJ1-1; no firm D call. Germline V CDR1 and CDR2: WNHNN, SYGVQD (reference sequence). V lost 3 bases and J 8 bases, leaving 10 bases between the germline ends. The CDR3 runs 12 residues. The CDR3 reads CASSERRVEAFF. For the CDR3, the DNA is TGCGCCAGCAGTGAACGGAGGGTGGAAGCTTTCTTT.

The rearrangement links TRBV11-2 to TRBJ1-2; 7 nucleotides line up with TRBD1. Germline CDR1 is SGHAT and CDR2 is FQNNGV. V was clipped by 5 bases and J by 1 base; unmatched bases: 13. This CDR3 region has 17 residues. The CDR3 bases are TGTGCCAGCAGCACAGTCAGACGGGACAGATTTAACTATGGCTACACCTTC. It encodes CASSTVRRDRFNYGYTF.

The gene calls are TRBV7-9 and TRBJ2-7; 11 bases line up with TRBD1. Germline values: CDR1 SEHNR, CDR2 FQNEAQ (reference sequence). Trimming at V came to 4 bases and at J to 5 bases, leaving 4 bases not matched to a gene. The CDR3 is 14 residues long. Written as DNA, the CDR3 is TGTGCCAGCAGCTCGGACAGGGGGCGGGACGAGCAGTACTTC. This codes for CASSSDRGRDEQYF.